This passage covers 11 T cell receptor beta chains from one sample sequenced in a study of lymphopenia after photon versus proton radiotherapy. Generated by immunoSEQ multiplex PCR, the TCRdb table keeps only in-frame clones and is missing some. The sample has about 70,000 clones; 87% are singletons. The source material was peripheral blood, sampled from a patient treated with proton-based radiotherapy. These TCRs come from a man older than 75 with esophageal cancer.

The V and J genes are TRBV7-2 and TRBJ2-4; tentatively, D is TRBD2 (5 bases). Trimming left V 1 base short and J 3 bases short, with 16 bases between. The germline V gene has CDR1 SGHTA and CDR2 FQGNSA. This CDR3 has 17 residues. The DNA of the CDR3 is TGTGCCAGCAGCTTAGGCTTTGACGGGATTAACAAAAACATTCAGTACTTC. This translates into CASSLGFDGINKNIQYF. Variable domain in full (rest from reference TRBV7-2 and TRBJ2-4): GAGVSQSPSNKVTEKGKDVELRCDPISGHTALYWYRQSLGQGLEFLIYFQGNSAPDKSGLPSDRFSAERTGGSVSTLTIQRTQQEDSAVYLCASSLGFDGINKNIQYFGAGTRLSVL.

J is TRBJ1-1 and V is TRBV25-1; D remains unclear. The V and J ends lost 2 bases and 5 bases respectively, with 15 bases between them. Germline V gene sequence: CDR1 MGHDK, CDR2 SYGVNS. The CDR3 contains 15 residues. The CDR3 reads CASSETLSRGTEAFF. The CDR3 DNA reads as TGTGCCAGCAGTGAAACTTTATCTCGCGGGACTGAAGCTTTCTTT.

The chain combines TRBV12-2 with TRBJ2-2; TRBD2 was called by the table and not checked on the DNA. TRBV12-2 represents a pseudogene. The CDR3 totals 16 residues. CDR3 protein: CASRLGAGEETGELFF. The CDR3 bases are TGTGCAAGTCGCTTAGGGGCGGGAGAAGAAACCGGGGAGCTGTTTTTT.

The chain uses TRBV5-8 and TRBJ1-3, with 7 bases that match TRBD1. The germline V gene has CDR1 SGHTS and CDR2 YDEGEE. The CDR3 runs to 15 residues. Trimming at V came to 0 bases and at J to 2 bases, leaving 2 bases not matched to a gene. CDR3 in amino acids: CASSLVQGAGNTIYF. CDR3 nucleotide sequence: TGTGCCAGCAGCTTGGTCCAGGGGGCTGGAAACACCATATATTTT.

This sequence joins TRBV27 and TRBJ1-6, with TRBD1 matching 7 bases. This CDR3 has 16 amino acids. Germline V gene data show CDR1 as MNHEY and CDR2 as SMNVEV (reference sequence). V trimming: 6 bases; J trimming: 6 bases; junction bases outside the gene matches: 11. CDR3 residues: CASRLNRDRVNSPLHF. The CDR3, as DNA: TGTGCCAGCAGGCTCAACCGGGACAGAGTTAATTCACCCCTCCACTTT.

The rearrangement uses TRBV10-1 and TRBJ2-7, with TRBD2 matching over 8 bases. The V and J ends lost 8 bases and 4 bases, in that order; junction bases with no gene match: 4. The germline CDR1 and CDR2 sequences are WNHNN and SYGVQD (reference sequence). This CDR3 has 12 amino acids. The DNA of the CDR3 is TGCGCCAGCTCGGGACTAGGATACGAGCAGTACTTC. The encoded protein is CASSGLGYEQYF.

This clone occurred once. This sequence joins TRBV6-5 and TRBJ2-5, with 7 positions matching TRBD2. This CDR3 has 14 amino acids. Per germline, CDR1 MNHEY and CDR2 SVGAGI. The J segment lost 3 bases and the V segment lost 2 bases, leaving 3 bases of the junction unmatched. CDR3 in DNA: TGTGCCAGCAGTTACCTGACTAGCAAAGAGACCCAGTACTTC. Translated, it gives CASSYLTSKETQYF.

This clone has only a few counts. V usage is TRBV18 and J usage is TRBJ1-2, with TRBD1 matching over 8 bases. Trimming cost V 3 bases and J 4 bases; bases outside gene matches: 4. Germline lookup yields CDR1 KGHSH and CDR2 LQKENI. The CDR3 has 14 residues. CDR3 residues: CASSPGQGGYGYTF. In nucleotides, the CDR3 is TGTGCCAGCTCACCCGGACAGGGCGGCTATGGCTACACCTTC.

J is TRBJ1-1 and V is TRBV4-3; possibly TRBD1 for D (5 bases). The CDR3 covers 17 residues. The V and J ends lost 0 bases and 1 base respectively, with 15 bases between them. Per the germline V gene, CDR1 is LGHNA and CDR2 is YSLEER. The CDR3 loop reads CASSQDPQTAWNTEAFF. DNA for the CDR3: TGCGCCAGCAGCCAAGACCCGCAGACAGCCTGGAACACTGAAGCTTTCTTT.

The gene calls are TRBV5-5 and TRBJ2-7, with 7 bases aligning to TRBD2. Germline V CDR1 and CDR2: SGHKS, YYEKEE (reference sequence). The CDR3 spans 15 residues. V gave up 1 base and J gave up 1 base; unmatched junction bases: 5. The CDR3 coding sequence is TGTGCCAGCAGCTTGAGTCTACTAGCGTCCTACGAGCAGTACTTC. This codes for CASSLSLLASYEQYF. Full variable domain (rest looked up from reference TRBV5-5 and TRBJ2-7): DAGVTQSPTHLIKTRGQQVTLRCSPISGHKSVSWYQQVLGQGPQFIFQYYEKEERGRGNFPDRFSARQFPNYSSELNVNALLLGDSALYLCASSLSLLASYEQYFGPGTRLTVT.

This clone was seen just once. The DNA for the CDR3 is TGTGCCAGCAGCTTAGCCCACATCTCTGGGGCCAACGTCCTGACTTTC. This sequence encodes CASSLAHISGANVLTF. The rearrangement links TRBV7-2 to TRBJ2-6; D is ambiguous. The germline CDR1 and CDR2 sequences are SGHTA and FQGNSA. This CDR3 region has 16 residues. V was trimmed by 0 bases and J by 0 bases, leaving 6 bases between them.